One T cell receptor (beta chain) is described in this entry. What it binds is unknown. At the DNA level, this CDR3 is encoded by other sequences in the same sample as well. Every donor was a healthy person donating bone marrow. The data stem from a study of cytomegalovirus exposure and HLA in healthy donors. Whole-study context: Prior work identified 95 million to 120 million unique TCR beta sequences in about 179 million T cells. Points from the study as a whole: Sequencing artifact likely explains a cluster of highly shared sequence variants. A reported reduction in N-insertions relative to the roughly 610-donor mean was seen in an Asian-associated ancestry cluster in a later analysis.

Trimming took 2 bases from V and 3 from J; bases not matched to a gene: 0. Germline CDR1 LNHDA, CDR2 SQIVND (reference sequence). The CDR3 sequence is 14 residues long. PCR was performed using 60 Vbeta and 13 Jbeta primers. Sequencing was performed with immunoSEQ multiplex PCR; in TCRdb, only in-frame clones are kept and a portion is missing. The data show some 48,000 clones, and the top ten clones hold around 26%. Sequenced: PBMCs. The chain couples TRBV19 to TRBJ2-7, with TRBD2 matching 11 bases. This sequence originates from a man aged 40-55 years in good health and CMV-seropositive. CDR3 DNA sequence: TGTGCCAGTAGTATAACTAGCGGGAGCTACGAGCAGTACTTC. Translating gives CASSITSGSYEQYF.